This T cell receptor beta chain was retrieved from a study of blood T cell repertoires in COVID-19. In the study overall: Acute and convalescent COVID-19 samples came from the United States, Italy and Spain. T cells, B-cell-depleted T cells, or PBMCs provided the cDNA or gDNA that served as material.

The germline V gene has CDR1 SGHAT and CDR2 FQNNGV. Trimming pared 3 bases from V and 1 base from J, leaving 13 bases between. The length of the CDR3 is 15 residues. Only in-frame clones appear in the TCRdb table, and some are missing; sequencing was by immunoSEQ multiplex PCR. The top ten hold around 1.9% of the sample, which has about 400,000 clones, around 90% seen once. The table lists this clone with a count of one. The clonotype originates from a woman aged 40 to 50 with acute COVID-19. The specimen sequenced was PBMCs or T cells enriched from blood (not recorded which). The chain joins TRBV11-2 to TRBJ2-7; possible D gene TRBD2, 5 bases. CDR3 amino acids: CASSLELASSYEQYF. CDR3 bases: TGTGCCAGCAGCTTGGAGTTAGCGAGTTCCTACGAGCAGTACTTC.